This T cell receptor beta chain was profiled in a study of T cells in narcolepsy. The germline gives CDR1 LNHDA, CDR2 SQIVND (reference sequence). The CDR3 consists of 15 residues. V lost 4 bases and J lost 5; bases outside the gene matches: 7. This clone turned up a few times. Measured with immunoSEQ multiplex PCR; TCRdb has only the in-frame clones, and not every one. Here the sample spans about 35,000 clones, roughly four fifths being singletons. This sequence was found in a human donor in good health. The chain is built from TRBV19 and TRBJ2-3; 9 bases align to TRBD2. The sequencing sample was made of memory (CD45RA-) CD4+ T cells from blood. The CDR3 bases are TGTGCCAGTAGTACCCTGGCTAGCGGGGTAGATACGCAGTATTTT. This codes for CASSTLASGVDTQYF.